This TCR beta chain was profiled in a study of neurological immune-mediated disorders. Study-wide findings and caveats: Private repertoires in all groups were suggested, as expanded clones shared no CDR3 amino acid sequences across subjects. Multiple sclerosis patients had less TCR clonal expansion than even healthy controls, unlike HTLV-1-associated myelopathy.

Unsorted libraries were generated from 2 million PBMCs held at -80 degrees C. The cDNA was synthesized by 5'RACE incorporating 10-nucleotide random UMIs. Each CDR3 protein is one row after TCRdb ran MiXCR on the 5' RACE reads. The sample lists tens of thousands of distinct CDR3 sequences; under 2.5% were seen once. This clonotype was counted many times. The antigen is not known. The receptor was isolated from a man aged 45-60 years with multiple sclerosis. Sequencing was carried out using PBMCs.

Here the CDR3 reads CASSSASGAVYEQYF. The CDR3 DNA reads as TGTGCCAGCAGTTCGGCTAGCGGGGCCGTCTACGAGCAGTACTTC. The genes are TRBV12-3 or TRBV12-4 and TRBJ2-7, with TRBD2 matching over 9 bases. V lost 4 bases to trimming and J lost 3 bases; unmatched junction nucleotides: 7. The CDR3 has 15 residues.